Below, 5 T cell receptor beta chains from the same sample are listed, as sequenced in a study of blood T cell repertoires in COVID-19. The protocol was immunoSEQ multiplex PCR, while the TCRdb copy is restricted to in-frame clones and leaves out a portion. This sample has fewer than 250,000 clones, with around nine tenths found just once. Specimen: peripheral blood. The source of these receptors is a man in his thirties or forties with acute or convalescent COVID-19.

This clone was detected once. J is TRBJ1-6 and V is TRBV19, with D possibly TRBD1 on 5 matching bases. CDR1 is LNHDA, CDR2 SQIVND, per germline (reference sequence). The germline V and J ends were trimmed by 3 bases and 8 bases, with 8 bases remaining between them. The CDR3 runs to 13 residues. The CDR3 nucleotides are TGTGCCAGTAGTATTGTCAGGGATTCACCCCTCCACTTT. Its protein product is CASSIVRDSPLHF.

As for this clone: Other nucleotide sequences from this sample produce the same CDR3. The chain couples TRBV6-5 to TRBJ2-2; D is undetermined. V was trimmed by 6 bases and J by 2 bases, leaving 4 bases between them. CDR1 MNHEY and CDR2 SVGAGI come from the germline V gene. The CDR3 length is 12 residues. The CDR3 loop is CASSLNTGELFF. As DNA, the CDR3 is TGTGCCAGCAGCTTAAACACCGGGGAGCTGTTTTTT.

This clone was picked up one time. Other DNA variants within this sample encode the same CDR3. The chain links TRBV5-1 to TRBJ1-2; D is ambiguous. The CDR3 extends over 13 amino acids. Germline loops: CDR1 SGHRS, CDR2 YFSETQ. Trimming took off 1 base at V and 2 bases at J, with 6 bases between the two ends. The CDR3 is CASSLTANYGYTF. CDR3 in DNA: TGCGCCAGCAGCTTGACAGCCAACTATGGCTACACCTTC.

Only a few counts were recorded for this clone. The gene calls are TRBV4-1 and TRBJ2-6, with TRBD1 matching 9 bases. Trimming took 4 bases from V and 0 from J; bases not matched to a gene: 4. This CDR3 has 17 amino acids. The V gene's germline CDR1 is MGHRA and CDR2 YSYEKL. DNA of the CDR3: TGCGCCAGCAGCCTAGGACAGGGGAACTCTGGGGCCAACGTCCTGACTTTC. Its protein is CASSLGQGNSGANVLTF.

This clone showed up just once. CDR3 DNA sequence: TGTGCCACCAGTCCCAGGGTAGCGGGAGTTTACGAGCAGTACTTC. It encodes CATSPRVAGVYEQYF. The J gene is TRBJ2-7, the V gene TRBV15; TRBD2 agrees at 9 bases. Trimming took 6 bases from V and 4 from J; bases not matched to a gene: 10. The CDR3 length is 15 residues. From germline, CDR1 is LNHNV and CDR2 YYDKDF (reference sequence).